The 27 T cell receptor beta chains below were found in one sample sequenced in a study of T cell responses to AZD1222 COVID-19 vaccine. Sequenced by immunoSEQ multiplex PCR; TCRdb stores in-frame clones only, minus some. The sample consists of 150,000 or so clones, around 90% of them appearing once. The sequences come from peripheral blood, collected on day 0 of AZD1222 vaccination. These receptors all stem from an adult in good health.

The chain links TRBV9 to TRBJ2-1, with 7 bases lining up with TRBD1. Germline-derived CDR1 and CDR2 are SGDLS and YYNGEE. CDR3 length equals 14 residues. Trimming took 3 bases from V and 5 from J; bases not matched to a gene: 5. CDR3 loop: CASSAVGQNNEQFF. In DNA form, the CDR3 reads TGTGCCAGCAGCGCCGTGGGACAGAACAATGAGCAGTTCTTC.

This chain links TRBV3-1 (or the pseudogene TRBV3-2) with TRBJ1-6; D gene uncertain. Germline CDR1 is LGHDT and CDR2 is YNNKEL (reference sequence). The CDR3 contains 14 residues. Deletions cut 3 bases from V and 7 bases from J, with 10 bases between. The CDR3 DNA is TGTGCCAGCAGCCAGTCAACTCAAAATTCACCCCTCCACTTT. Translated, it gives CASSQSTQNSPLHF.

V gene TRBV7-2 combines with J gene TRBJ2-4; 9 bases are shared with TRBD2. This CDR3 is 18 amino acids long. Looked up from germline, CDR1 is SGHTA and CDR2 is FQGNSA. The J segment lost 0 bases and the V segment lost 3 bases, leaving 9 bases of the junction unmatched. CDR3 nucleotide sequence: TGTGCCAGCAGCTTCAGAGCGGGGGGACCCCTAGCCAAAAACATTCAGTACTTC. Translated: CASSFRAGGPLAKNIQYF.

The chain links TRBV5-1 to TRBJ1-4; 9 bases map to TRBD1. In germline, CDR1 is SGHRS, CDR2 YFSETQ. The CDR3 consists of 17 residues. After removal of 1 base from V and 7 bases from J, the junction contained 11 bases not matched to a gene. The CDR3 reads CASSLLKTGTGLEKLFF. As DNA, the CDR3 is TGCGCCAGCAGCTTGTTAAAGACCGGGACAGGGCTTGAAAAACTGTTTTTT.

The chain combines TRBV19 with TRBJ1-1; D is undetermined. V dropped 3 bases and J dropped 0 bases, with 14 bases sitting between them. Germline CDR1 and CDR2: LNHDA and SQIVND (reference sequence). The CDR3 has 16 amino acids. The chain's CDR3 is CASSIFHRPMNTEAFF. In DNA, the CDR3 is TGTGCCAGTAGTATTTTTCACAGACCCATGAACACTGAAGCTTTCTTT.

V usage is TRBV30 and J usage is TRBJ1-3; 7 bases are shared with TRBD1. Trimming removed 7 bases from V and 0 bases from J; junction bases left unmatched: 9. CDR3 length: 15 residues. The germline CDR1 and CDR2 sequences are GTSNPN and SVGIG (reference sequence). The DNA of the CDR3 is TGTGCCTCTAGGGGACAGAGTTACTCTGGAAACACCATATATTTT. Amino acids: CASRGQSYSGNTIYF. Using reference TRBV30 and TRBJ1-3 for the parts outside the CDR3, the full variable domain is SQTIHQWPATLVQPVGSPLSLECTVEGTSNPNLYWYRQAAGRGLQLLFYSVGIGQISSEVPQNLSASRPQDRQFILSSKKLLLSDSGFYLCASRGQSYSGNTIYFGEGSWLTVV.

This chain uses TRBV9 with TRBJ2-7; D is possibly TRBD1 (6 bases). Germline loops: CDR1 SGDLS, CDR2 YYNGEE. The CDR3 sequence is 13 residues long. The germline V and J ends were trimmed by 0 bases and 6 bases, with 10 bases remaining between them. This CDR3 is CASSVDEGVEQYF. CDR3 DNA sequence: TGTGCCAGCAGCGTAGATGAGGGGGTCGAGCAGTACTTC.

The V gene is TRBV7-3, the J gene TRBJ2-1, with unresolved D. Germline V gene data show CDR1 as SGHTA and CDR2 as FQGTGA. V lost 2 bases and J lost 7, with 3 bases in between. CDR3 length: 11 amino acids. CDR3 DNA sequence: TGTGCCAGCAGCTTAGGAAATGAGCAGTTCTTC. Amino acid sequence: CASSLGNEQFF.

The chain couples TRBV24-1 to TRBJ1-2; possibly TRBD1 for D (5 bases). This CDR3 is built from 14 residues. Trimming took off 7 bases at V and 4 bases at J, with 15 bases between the two ends. Per the germline V gene, CDR1 is KGHDR and CDR2 is SFDVKD. CDR3 DNA sequence: TGTGCCACCAGCTCGGGCAGGGCTCCCTATGGCTACACCTTC. It codes for CATSSGRAPYGYTF.

This clone was observed a single time. V and J are TRBV6-5 and TRBJ1-6, with TRBD1 as a possible D gene (6 bases). V lost 6 bases to trimming and J lost 5 bases, with 8 bases between them. The CDR3 has 13 residues. The germline V gene has CDR1 MNHEY and CDR2 SVGAGI. DNA for the CDR3: TGTGCCAGCAGGACAGGAAATAATTCACCCCTCCACTTT. It is translated as CASRTGNNSPLHF.

This sequence joins TRBV6-5 and TRBJ1-2; 10 bases map to TRBD1. The CDR3 runs 14 residues. V lost 8 bases and J lost 2; bases outside the gene matches: 5. Germline lookup yields CDR1 MNHEY and CDR2 SVGAGI. DNA of the CDR3: TGTGCCAGCTCCCGGGACAGGGGCAACTATGGCTACACCTTC. Protein: CASSRDRGNYGYTF.

The chain uses TRBV9 and TRBJ2-2; TRBD2 matches at 13 bases. This CDR3 is built from 18 residues. V was clipped by 0 bases and J by 3 bases; unmatched bases: 5. The V gene's germline CDR1 is SGDLS and CDR2 YYNGEE. CDR3 sequence (DNA): TGTGCCAGCAGCGTAGGGACTAGCGGGAGTTGGGACACCGGGGAGCTGTTTTTT. Translated: CASSVGTSGSWDTGELFF.

The chain carries TRBV7-3 and TRBJ2-1; the match to TRBD2 covers 8 bases. The CDR3 sequence is 15 residues long. CDR1 and CDR2 from the germline V gene are SGHTA and FQGTGA. With V trimmed by 0 bases and J by 8 bases, 6 bases remained unmatched. The CDR3 protein is CASSLTSGSLDEQFF. The CDR3 DNA follows: TGTGCCAGCAGCTTAACAAGCGGGAGTCTGGATGAGCAGTTCTTC. Full variable domain (remainder filled in from reference TRBV7-3 and TRBJ2-1): GAGVSQTPSNKVTEKGKYVELRCDPISGHTALYWYRQSLGQGPEFLIYFQGTGAADDSGLPNDRFFAVRPEGSVSTLKIQRTERGDSAVYLCASSLTSGSLDEQFFGPGTRLTVL.

The chain employs TRBV11-2 and TRBJ2-1; D might be TRBD1 (6 bases). From germline, CDR1 is SGHAT and CDR2 FQNNGV. The CDR3 is 18 amino acids. Trimming cost V 5 bases and J 0 bases, with 20 bases left between them. For the CDR3, the DNA is TGTGCCAGCAGCCTAAGGTACCCAACAGGGAGCTCCTACAATGAGCAGTTCTTC. Protein sequence: CASSLRYPTGSSYNEQFF.

This chain connects TRBV30 to TRBJ2-3; no reliable D call. The CDR3 consists of 12 residues. Trimming removed 8 bases from V and 7 bases from J, with 16 bases in between. CDR1 is GTSNPN and CDR2 is SVGIG in the germline V gene (reference sequence). The CDR3 loop is CAGGQVPNTQYF. The CDR3 DNA reads TGTGCCGGTGGGCAGGTACCAAATACGCAGTATTTT.

The chain links TRBV7-9 to TRBJ1-5; D is possibly TRBD1 (6 bases). The V end lost 2 bases, the J end lost 3 bases, and 8 bases lay between the germline ends. The CDR3 has 14 amino acids. Per germline, CDR1 SEHNR and CDR2 FQNEAQ (reference sequence). The CDR3 nucleotides read TGTGCCAGCAGCTTACGACAGGACAATCAGCCCCAGCATTTT. It encodes CASSLRQDNQPQHF.

The rearrangement uses TRBV30 and TRBJ1-1, with D uncertain. The CDR3 extends over 13 amino acids. V shed 0 bases and J shed 0 bases, with 5 bases lying between them. Germline V lookup: CDR1 GTSNPN, CDR2 SVGIG (reference sequence). The CDR3 region has the DNA TGTGCCTGGAGTGTAACCGTGAACACTGAAGCTTTCTTT. As protein: CAWSVTVNTEAFF.

The rearrangement joins TRBV28 to TRBJ1-3, with D possibly TRBD1 on 5 matching bases. V lost 6 bases to trimming and J lost 3 bases, with 15 bases between them. Germline V CDR1 and CDR2: MDHEN, SYDVKM. This CDR3 is built from 15 residues. The CDR3 reads CASRIGGNGGNTIYF. CDR3 nucleotide sequence: TGTGCCAGCAGAATTGGGGGGAATGGTGGAAACACCATATATTTT.

CDR3 protein: CASKNTGGMNEQFF. The DNA for the CDR3 is TGTGCCAGCAAAAATACCGGGGGGATGAATGAGCAGTTCTTC. The J gene is TRBJ2-1, the V gene TRBV6-5, with 7 bases fitting TRBD2. The CDR3 covers 14 residues. The V gene end was trimmed by 7 bases and the J gene end by 7 bases; junction bases not matched to a gene: 10. The germline V gene encodes CDR1 MNHEY and CDR2 SVGAGI.

Here the CDR3 DNA reads TGTGCCACCAGCAGACAGATAATCGGCGGAAATGAGCAGTTCTTC. Translating it yields CATSRQIIGGNEQFF. V is TRBV15 and J is TRBJ2-1; D call uncertain. Trimming removed 2 bases from V and 7 bases from J, with 15 bases in between. The CDR3 has 15 amino acids. CDR1 LNHNV and CDR2 YYDKDF come from the germline V gene (reference sequence).

The rearrangement uses TRBV30 and TRBJ1-5, with 7 bases identical to TRBD1. With 5 bases clipped from V and 3 bases from J, the junction kept 4 bases outside the gene matches. The germline gives CDR1 GTSNPN, CDR2 SVGIG (reference sequence). CDR3 size: 13 residues. CDR3 nucleotides: TGTGCCTGGGGGGGACAGTACAATCAGCCCCAGCATTTT. This gives the protein CAWGGQYNQPQHF.

This sequence joins TRBV18 and TRBJ2-7; D assignment may be TRBD1 or TRBD2 (5 bases each). V was cut by 2 bases and J by 0 bases, with 20 bases left in between. CDR3 size: 18 residues. From germline, CDR1 is KGHSH and CDR2 LQKENI. The CDR3: CASSPRFLRTGTSYEQYF. The CDR3 bases are TGTGCCAGCTCACCAAGGTTTCTAAGGACGGGGACCTCCTACGAGCAGTACTTC.

The rearrangement joins TRBV5-4 to TRBJ2-5, with 8 bases that match TRBD1. Germline V gene sequence: CDR1 SGHNT, CDR2 YYREEE (reference sequence). Trimming at V came to 3 bases and at J to 4 bases, leaving 8 bases not matched to a gene. This CDR3 is 15 amino acids long. CDR3: CASSSTGVSGETQYF. CDR3 in DNA: TGTGCCAGCAGCTCGACAGGGGTTTCAGGAGAGACCCAGTACTTC. The full variable domain, with the rest looked up from reference TRBV5-4 and TRBJ2-5, is ETGVTQSPTHLIKTRGQQVTLRCSSQSGHNTVSWYQQALGQGPQFIFQYYREEENGRGNFPPRFSGLQFPNYSSELNVNALELDDSALYLCASSSTGVSGETQYFGPGTRLLVL.

This clone turned up a few times. V gene TRBV29-1 combines with J gene TRBJ2-3, with no clear D. CDR1 and CDR2 from the germline V gene are SQVTM and ANQGSEA. This CDR3 has 12 amino acids. V was clipped by 7 bases and J by 2 bases, with 10 bases between them. CDR3 amino acids: CSADPNTDTQYF. In DNA form, the CDR3 reads TGCAGCGCCGACCCCAACACAGATACGCAGTATTTT.

The rearrangement links TRBV5-5 to TRBJ2-7; D is undetermined. This CDR3 has 13 residues. V gave up 0 bases and J gave up 2 bases, with 6 bases separating them. The germline V gene has CDR1 SGHKS and CDR2 YYEKEE (reference sequence). Written as DNA, the CDR3 is TGTGCCAGCAGCTTGGGTAGCACCTACGAGCAGTACTTC. Translating gives CASSLGSTYEQYF.

The V gene is TRBV7-2, the J gene TRBJ2-7; 8 bases align to TRBD2. Germline values: CDR1 SGHTA, CDR2 FQGNSA. V lost 5 bases to trimming and J lost 2 bases; unmatched junction nucleotides: 8. The length of the CDR3 is 15 residues. CDR3: CASSITSGWTYEQYF. The CDR3 nucleotides are TGTGCCAGCAGCATTACTAGCGGATGGACCTACGAGCAGTACTTC.

The chain employs TRBV10-1 and TRBJ2-7, with a possible D match to TRBD1 (5 bases). Germline lookup yields CDR1 WNHNN and CDR2 SYGVQD (reference sequence). This CDR3 spans 13 amino acids. V was trimmed by 3 bases and J by 7 bases, leaving 13 bases between them. The CDR3 loop is CASSDGHPGEQYF. The DNA of the CDR3 is TGCGCCAGCAGTGATGGACACCCAGGGGAGCAGTACTTC.